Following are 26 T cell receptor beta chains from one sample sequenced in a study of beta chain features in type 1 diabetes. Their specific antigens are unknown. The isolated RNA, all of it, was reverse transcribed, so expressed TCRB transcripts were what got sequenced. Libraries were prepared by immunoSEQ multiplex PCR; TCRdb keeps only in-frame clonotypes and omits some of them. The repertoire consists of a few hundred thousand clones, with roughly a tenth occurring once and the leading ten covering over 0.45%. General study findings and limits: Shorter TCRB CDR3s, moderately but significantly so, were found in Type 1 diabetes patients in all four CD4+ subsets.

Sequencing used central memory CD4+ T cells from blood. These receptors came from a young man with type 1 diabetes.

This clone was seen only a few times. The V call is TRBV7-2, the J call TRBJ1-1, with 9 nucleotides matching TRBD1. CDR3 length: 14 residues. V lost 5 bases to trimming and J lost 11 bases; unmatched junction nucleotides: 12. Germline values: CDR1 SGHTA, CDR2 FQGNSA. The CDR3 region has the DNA TGTGCCAGCAGCCGAACCGGGACAGGGCCTCCGGCTTTCTTT. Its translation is CASSRTGTGPPAFF.

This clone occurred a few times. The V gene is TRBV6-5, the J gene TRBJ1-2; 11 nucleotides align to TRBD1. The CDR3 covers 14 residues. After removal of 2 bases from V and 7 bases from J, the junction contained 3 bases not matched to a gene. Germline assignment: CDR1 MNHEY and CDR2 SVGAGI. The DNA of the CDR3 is TGTGCCAGCAGTTACAGGGACAGGGGGTCTGGCTACACCTTC. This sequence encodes CASSYRDRGSGYTF.

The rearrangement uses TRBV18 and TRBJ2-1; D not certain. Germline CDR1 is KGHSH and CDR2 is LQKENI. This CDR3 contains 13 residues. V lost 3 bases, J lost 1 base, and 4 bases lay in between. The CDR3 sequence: CASSPGSYNEQFF. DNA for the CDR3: TGTGCCAGCTCACCTGGGTCCTACAATGAGCAGTTCTTC.

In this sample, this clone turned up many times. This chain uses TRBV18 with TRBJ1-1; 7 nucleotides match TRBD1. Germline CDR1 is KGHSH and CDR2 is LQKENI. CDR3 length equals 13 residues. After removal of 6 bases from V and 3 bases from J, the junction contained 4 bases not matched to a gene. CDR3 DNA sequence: TGTGCCAGCTCCAGTGGACAGGACACTGAAGCTTTCTTT. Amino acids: CASSSGQDTEAFF.

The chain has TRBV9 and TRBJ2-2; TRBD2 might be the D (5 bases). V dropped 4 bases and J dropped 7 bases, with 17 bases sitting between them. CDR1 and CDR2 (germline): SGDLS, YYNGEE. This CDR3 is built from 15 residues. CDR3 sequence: CASSPFGIIGGELFF. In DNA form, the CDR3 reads TGTGCCAGCAGCCCCTTCGGGATCATCGGCGGGGAGCTGTTTTTT.

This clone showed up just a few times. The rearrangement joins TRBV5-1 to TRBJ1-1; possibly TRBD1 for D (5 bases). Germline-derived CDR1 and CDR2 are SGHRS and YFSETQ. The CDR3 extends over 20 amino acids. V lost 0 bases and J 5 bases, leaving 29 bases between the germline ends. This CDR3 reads CASSLAPSSFGQGVGTEAFF. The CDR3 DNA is TGCGCCAGCAGCTTGGCCCCTTCCTCCTTTGGGCAGGGAGTAGGAACTGAAGCTTTCTTT.

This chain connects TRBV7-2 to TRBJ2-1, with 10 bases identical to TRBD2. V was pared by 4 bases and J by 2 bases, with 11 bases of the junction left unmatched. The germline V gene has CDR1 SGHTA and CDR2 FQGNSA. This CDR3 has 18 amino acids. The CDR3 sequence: CASSSHRSGRVTYNEQFF. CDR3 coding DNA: TGTGCCAGCAGCTCCCATCGAAGCGGGAGGGTCACCTACAATGAGCAGTTCTTC.

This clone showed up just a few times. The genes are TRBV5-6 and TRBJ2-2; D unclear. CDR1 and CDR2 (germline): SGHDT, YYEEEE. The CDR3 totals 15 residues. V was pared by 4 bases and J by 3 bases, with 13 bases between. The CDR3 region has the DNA TGTGCCAGCAGCGTGGTTAGAGGTTACACCGGGGAGCTGTTTTTT. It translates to CASSVVRGYTGELFF.

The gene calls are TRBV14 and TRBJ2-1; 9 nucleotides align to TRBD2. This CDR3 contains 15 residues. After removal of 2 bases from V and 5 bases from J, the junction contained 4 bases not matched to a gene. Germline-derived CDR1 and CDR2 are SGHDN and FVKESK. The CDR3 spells CASSQRREGDNEQFF. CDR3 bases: TGTGCCAGCAGCCAAAGGCGGGAGGGGGACAATGAGCAGTTCTTC.

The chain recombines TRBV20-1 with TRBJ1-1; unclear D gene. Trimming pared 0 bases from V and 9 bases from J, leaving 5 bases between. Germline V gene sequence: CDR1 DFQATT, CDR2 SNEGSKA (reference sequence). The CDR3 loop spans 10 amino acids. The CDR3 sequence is CSARDLKAFF. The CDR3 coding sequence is TGCAGTGCTAGAGACCTTAAAGCTTTCTTT.

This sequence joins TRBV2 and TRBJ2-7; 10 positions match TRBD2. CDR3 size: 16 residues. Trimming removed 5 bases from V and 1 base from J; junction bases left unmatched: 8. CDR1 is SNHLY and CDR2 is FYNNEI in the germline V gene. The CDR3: CASSPPGTSDSYEQYF. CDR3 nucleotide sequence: TGTGCCAGCAGTCCCCCCGGGACTAGCGATTCCTACGAGCAGTACTTC.

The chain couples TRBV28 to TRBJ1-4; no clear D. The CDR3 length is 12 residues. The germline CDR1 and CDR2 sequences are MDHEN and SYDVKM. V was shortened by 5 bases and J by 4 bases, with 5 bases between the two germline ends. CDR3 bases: TGTGCCAGCAGTGGAATTAATGAAAAACTGTTTTTT. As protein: CASSGINEKLFF. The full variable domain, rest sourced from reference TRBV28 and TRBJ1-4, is DVKVTQSSRYLVKRTGEKVFLECVQDMDHENMFWYRQDPGLGLRLIYFSYDVKMKEKGDIPEGYSVSREKKERFSLILESASTNQTSMYLCASSGINEKLFFGSGTQLSVL.

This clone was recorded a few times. The CDR3: CASRTANTGELFF. For the CDR3, the DNA is TGTGCAAGTCGTACAGCGAACACCGGGGAGCTGTTTTTT. This chain joins TRBV28 and TRBJ2-2, with D unresolved. CDR1 is MDHEN and CDR2 is SYDVKM in the germline V gene. The CDR3 has 13 amino acids. Using reference TRBV28 and TRBJ2-2 for the parts outside the CDR3, the full variable domain is DVKVTQSSRYLVKRTGEKVFLECVQDMDHENMFWYRQDPGLGLRLIYFSYDVKMKEKGDIPEGYSVSREKKERFSLILESASTNQTSMYLCASRTANTGELFFGEGSRLTVL.

Here the CDR3 reads CASSLAIAGALGETQYF. CDR3 nucleotides: TGCGCCAGCAGCTTGGCTATTGCAGGGGCCCTTGGAGAGACCCAGTACTTC. The chain combines TRBV5-1 with TRBJ2-5; a weak D match, TRBD1 (6 bases). The CDR3 runs to 17 residues. V was trimmed by 0 bases and J by 4 bases, leaving 19 bases between them. The germline gives CDR1 SGHRS, CDR2 YFSETQ.

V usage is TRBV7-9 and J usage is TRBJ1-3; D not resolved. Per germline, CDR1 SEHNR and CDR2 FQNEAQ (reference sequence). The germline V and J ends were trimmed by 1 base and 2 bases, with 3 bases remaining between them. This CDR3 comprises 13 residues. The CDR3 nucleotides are TGTGCCAGCAGCTTAGGAACTGGAAACACCATATATTTT. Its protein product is CASSLGTGNTIYF.

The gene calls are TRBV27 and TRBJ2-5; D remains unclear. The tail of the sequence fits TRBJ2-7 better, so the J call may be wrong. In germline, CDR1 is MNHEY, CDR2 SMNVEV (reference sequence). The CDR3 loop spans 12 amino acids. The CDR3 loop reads CASSTPGREQYF. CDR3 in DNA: TGTGCCAGCAGCACCCCGGGTCGCGAGCAGTACTTC.

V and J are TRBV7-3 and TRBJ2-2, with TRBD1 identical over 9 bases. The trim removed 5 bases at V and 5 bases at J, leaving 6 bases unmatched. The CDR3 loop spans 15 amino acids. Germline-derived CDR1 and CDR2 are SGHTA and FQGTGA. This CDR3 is CASSLGQGSTGELFF. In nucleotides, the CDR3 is TGTGCCAGCAGCCTGGGACAGGGATCGACCGGGGAGCTGTTTTTT.

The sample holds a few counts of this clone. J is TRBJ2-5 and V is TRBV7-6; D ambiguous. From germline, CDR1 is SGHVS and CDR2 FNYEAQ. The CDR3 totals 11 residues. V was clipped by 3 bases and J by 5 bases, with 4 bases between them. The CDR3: CASSFRETQYF. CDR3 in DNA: TGTGCCAGCAGCTTCCGGGAGACCCAGTACTTC.

CDR3 bases: TGTGCCAGCAGTTTAGGGCGGATTTACGAGCAGTACTTC. Protein: CASSLGRIYEQYF. The V call is TRBV28, the J call TRBJ2-7; D is undetermined. Germline values: CDR1 MDHEN, CDR2 SYDVKM. The CDR3 contains 13 residues. V dropped 2 bases and J dropped 4 bases, with 9 bases sitting between them.

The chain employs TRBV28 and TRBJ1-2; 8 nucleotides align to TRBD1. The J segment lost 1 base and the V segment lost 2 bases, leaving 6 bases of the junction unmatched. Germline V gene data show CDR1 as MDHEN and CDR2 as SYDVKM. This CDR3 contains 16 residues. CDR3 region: CASSLARTGNNYGYTF. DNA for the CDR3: TGTGCCAGCAGTTTAGCTAGGACAGGGAATAACTATGGCTACACCTTC.

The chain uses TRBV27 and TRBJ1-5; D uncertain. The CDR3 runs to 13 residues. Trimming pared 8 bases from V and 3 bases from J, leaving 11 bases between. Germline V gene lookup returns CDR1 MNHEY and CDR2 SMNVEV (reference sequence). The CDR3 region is CASPAPVNQPQHF. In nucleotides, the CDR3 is TGTGCCAGCCCGGCGCCAGTCAATCAGCCCCAGCATTTT.

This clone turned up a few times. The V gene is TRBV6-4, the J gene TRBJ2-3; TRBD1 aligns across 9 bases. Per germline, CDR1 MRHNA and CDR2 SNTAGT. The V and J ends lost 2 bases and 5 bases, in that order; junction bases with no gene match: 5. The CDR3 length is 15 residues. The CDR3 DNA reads TGTGCCAGCAGTGACGGGACAGGGTTCTTAGATACGCAGTATTTT. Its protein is CASSDGTGFLDTQYF.

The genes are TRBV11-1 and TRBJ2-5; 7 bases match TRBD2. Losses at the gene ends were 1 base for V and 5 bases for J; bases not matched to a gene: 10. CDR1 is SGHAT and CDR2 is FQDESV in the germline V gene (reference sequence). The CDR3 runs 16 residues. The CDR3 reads CASSLGYGGRGETQYF. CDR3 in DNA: TGTGCCAGCAGCTTAGGGTACGGCGGGAGAGGGGAGACCCAGTACTTC.

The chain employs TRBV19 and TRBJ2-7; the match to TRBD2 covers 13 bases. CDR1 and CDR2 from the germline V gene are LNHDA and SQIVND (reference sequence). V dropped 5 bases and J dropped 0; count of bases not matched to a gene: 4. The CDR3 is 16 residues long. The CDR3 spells CASSRTSGRASYEQYF. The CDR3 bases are TGTGCCAGTAGTCGAACTAGCGGGAGGGCCTCCTACGAGCAGTACTTC.

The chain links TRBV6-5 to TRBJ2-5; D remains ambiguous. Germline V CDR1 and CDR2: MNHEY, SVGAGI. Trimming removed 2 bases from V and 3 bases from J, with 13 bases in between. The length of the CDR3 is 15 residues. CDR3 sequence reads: CASSYGVGTKETQYF. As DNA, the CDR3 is TGTGCCAGCAGTTACGGGGTCGGAACGAAAGAGACCCAGTACTTC.

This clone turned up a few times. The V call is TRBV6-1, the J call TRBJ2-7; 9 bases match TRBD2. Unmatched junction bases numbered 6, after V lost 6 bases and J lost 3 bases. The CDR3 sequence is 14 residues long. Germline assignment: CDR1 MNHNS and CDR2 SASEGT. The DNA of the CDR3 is TGTGCCAGCAGCTCTAGCGGGAATGGCTACGAGCAGTACTTC. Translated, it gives CASSSSGNGYEQYF.